A selection of T cell receptor beta chains follows, all from one sample in a study of cytomegalovirus exposure and HLA in healthy donors. Data came from immunoSEQ multiplex PCR; TCRdb stores just in-frame clones and leaves some out. This table holds about 150,000 clones, about 77% found once. The sample comprised PBMCs. The receptor set was obtained from a male donor in good health and CMV-seronegative. Both conserved end residues are part of each CDR3. Fields, in order: D gene, J gene, clone size, V gene, CDR3 DNA, CDR3 protein. The D gene is left open where the match is weak. Size is omitted from some rows. Given values are once, few, many or a class for expanded clones.

d_call: NA; j_call: TRBJ2-1; clone_size: NA; v_call: TRBV5-6; cdr3_nt: TGTGCCAGCGAGAAGGGGGTCTCCTACAATGAGCAGTTCTTC; cdr3_aa: CASEKGVSYNEQFF
d_call: NA; j_call: TRBJ1-1; clone_size: once; v_call: TRBV11-3; cdr3_nt: TGTGCCAGCAGCTTGTGGATGACAGGTACCGTCCATAAGGACACTGAAGCTTTCTTT; cdr3_aa: CASSLWMTGTVHKDTEAFF
d_call: NA; j_call: TRBJ2-1; clone_size: NA; v_call: TRBV4-2; cdr3_nt: TGTGCCAGCCGCGGCCAGGAGGGGTACAATGAGCAGTTCTTC; cdr3_aa: CASRGQEGYNEQFF
d_call: TRBD1; j_call: TRBJ1-3; clone_size: NA; v_call: TRBV5-4; cdr3_nt: TGTGCCAGCAGCTTGGAACATACAGGGGGCTACACCATATATTTT; cdr3_aa: CASSLEHTGGYTIYF
d_call: TRBD1; j_call: TRBJ2-1; clone_size: NA; v_call: TRBV7-3; cdr3_nt: TGTGCCAGCAGCCCGGACAGGAGCTCCTACAATGAGCAGTTCTTC; cdr3_aa: CASSPDRSSYNEQFF
d_call: NA; j_call: TRBJ1-1; clone_size: NA; v_call: TRBV5-1; cdr3_nt: TGCGCCAGCAGCTTTGAGGGCCTCACTGAAGCTTTCTTT; cdr3_aa: CASSFEGLTEAFF
d_call: NA; j_call: TRBJ1-1; clone_size: few; v_call: TRBV18; cdr3_nt: TGTGCCAGCTCAGCTGGGCAGGGCCGAGGGGGCACTGAAGCTTTCTTT; cdr3_aa: CASSAGQGRGGTEAFF
d_call: NA; j_call: TRBJ2-5; clone_size: NA; v_call: TRBV7-3; cdr3_nt: TGTGCCAGCAGCTTACAGGCAGGGCCCTACGAGACCCAGTACTTC; cdr3_aa: CASSLQAGPYETQYF
d_call: TRBD1; j_call: TRBJ2-7; clone_size: NA; v_call: TRBV29-1; cdr3_nt: TGCAGCGTTGTGGGACAGGGAATTACCGAGCAGTACTTC; cdr3_aa: CSVVGQGITEQYF
d_call: NA; j_call: TRBJ1-2; clone_size: once; v_call: TRBV6-1; cdr3_nt: TGTGCCAGCAGTGATCCGGGGTTATCCAACTATGGCTACACCTTC; cdr3_aa: CASSDPGLSNYGYTF
d_call: NA; j_call: TRBJ1-1; clone_size: NA; v_call: TRBV5-4; cdr3_nt: TGTGCCAGCAGCTTGACGGGGAACACTGAAGCTTTCTTT; cdr3_aa: CASSLTGNTEAFF
d_call: NA; j_call: TRBJ2-5; clone_size: few; v_call: TRBV29-1; cdr3_nt: TGCAGCGTTGACGACACAGGCTCCCAAGAGACCCAGTACTTC; cdr3_aa: CSVDDTGSQETQYF
d_call: NA; j_call: TRBJ1-1; clone_size: NA; v_call: TRBV9; cdr3_nt: TGTGCCAGCAGCGTATCGGGGGGCCTGAACACTGAAGCTTTCTTT; cdr3_aa: CASSVSGGLNTEAFF
d_call: TRBD1; j_call: TRBJ1-2; clone_size: NA; v_call: TRBV29-1; cdr3_nt: TGCAGCGACGACGACAGGGGTGGCTACACCTTC; cdr3_aa: CSDDDRGGYTF
d_call: NA; j_call: TRBJ1-3; clone_size: NA; v_call: TRBV7-9; cdr3_nt: TGTGCCAGCAGCTTACAGGGATTCTCTGGAAACACCATATATTTT; cdr3_aa: CASSLQGFSGNTIYF
d_call: NA; j_call: TRBJ2-2; clone_size: once; v_call: TRBV18; cdr3_nt: TGTGCCAGCTCACCCCTCGACACCGGGGAGCTGTTTTTT; cdr3_aa: CASSPLDTGELFF
d_call: NA; j_call: TRBJ1-2; clone_size: NA; v_call: TRBV7-9; cdr3_nt: TGTGCCAGCAGCTTCCAGATTACACCTAACTATGGCTACACCTTC; cdr3_aa: CASSFQITPNYGYTF